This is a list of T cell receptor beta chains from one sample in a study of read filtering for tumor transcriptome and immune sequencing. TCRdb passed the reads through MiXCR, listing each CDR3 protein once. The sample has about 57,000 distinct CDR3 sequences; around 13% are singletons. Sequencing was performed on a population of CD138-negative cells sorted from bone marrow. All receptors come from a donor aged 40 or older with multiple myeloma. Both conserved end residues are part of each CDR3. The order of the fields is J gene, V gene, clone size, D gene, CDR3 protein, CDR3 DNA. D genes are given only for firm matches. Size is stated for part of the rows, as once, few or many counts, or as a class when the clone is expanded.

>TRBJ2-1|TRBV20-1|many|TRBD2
CSAGSGRASDEQFF
TGCAGTGCTGGGAGCGGGAGGGCTTCCGATGAGCAGTTCTTC
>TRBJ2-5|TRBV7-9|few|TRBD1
CASSGEAWDRRETQYF
TGTGCCAGCAGCGGGGAGGCATGGGACAGGCGAGAGACCCAGTACTTC
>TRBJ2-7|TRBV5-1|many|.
CASSLSVSAEQYF
TGCGCCAGCAGCTTGTCGGTCAGCGCCGAGCAGTACTTC
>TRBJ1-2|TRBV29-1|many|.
CSVRVTLRGYTF
TGCAGCGTCCGAGTCACATTGCGTGGCTACACCTTC
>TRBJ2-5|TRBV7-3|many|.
CASSFERNQETQYF
TGTGCCAGCAGCTTTGAGCGTAACCAAGAGACCCAGTACTTC
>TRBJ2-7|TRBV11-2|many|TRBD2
CASSLDAGTSGSSYEQYF
TGTGCCAGCAGCTTAGACGCCGGGACTAGCGGGAGCTCCTACGAGCAGTACTTC
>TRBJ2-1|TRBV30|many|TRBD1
CAWRGDRAMGEQFF
TGTGCCTGGAGGGGGGACAGGGCCATGGGTGAGCAGTTCTTC
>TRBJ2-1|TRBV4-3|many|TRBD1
CASSRRTGGLNEQFF
TGCGCCAGCAGCCGCAGGACAGGGGGCTTGAATGAGCAGTTCTTC
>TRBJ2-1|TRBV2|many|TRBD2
CASSPGTSSYNEQFF
TGTGCCAGCAGTCCCGGGACTAGCAGCTACAATGAGCAGTTCTTC
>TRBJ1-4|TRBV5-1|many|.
CASRIGATGSNEKLFF
TGCGCCAGCAGGATTGGCGCGACAGGTTCTAATGAAAAACTGTTTTTT
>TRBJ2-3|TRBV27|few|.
CASSIRPTDTQYF
TGTGCCAGCAGTATACGACCCACAGATACGCAGTATTTT
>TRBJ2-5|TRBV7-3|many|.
CASSPHEGRRRGAETQYF
TGTGCCAGCAGCCCCCACGAGGGGCGGCGCCGAGGGGCAGAGACCCAGTACTTC
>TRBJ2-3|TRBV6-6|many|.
CASSYVGPADTQYF
TGTGCCAGCAGTTACGTTGGGCCCGCAGATACGCAGTATTTT
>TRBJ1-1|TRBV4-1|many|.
CASSHGGGRSGTEAFF
TGCGCCAGCAGCCATGGAGGGGGACGGAGTGGGACTGAAGCTTTCTTT
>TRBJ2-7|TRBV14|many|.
CASSEPGPSYEQYF
TGTGCCAGCAGCGAACCCGGACCATCTTACGAGCAGTACTTC
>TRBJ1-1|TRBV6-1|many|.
CASSERSGNTEAFF
TGTGCCAGCAGTGAACGGTCAGGGAACACTGAAGCTTTCTTT
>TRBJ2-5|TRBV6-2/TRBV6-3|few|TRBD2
CASTSRLAGGETQYF
TGTGCCAGCACCTCGCGACTAGCGGGCGGAGAGACCCAGTACTTC
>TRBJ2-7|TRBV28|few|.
CASSLYLGPYEQYF
TGTGCCAGCAGTTTATATCTGGGCCCCTACGAGCAGTACTTC
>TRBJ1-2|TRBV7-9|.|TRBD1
CASSPPHDGQGHGYTF
TGTGCCAGCAGCCCACCTCACGATGGACAGGGCCATGGCTACACCTTC
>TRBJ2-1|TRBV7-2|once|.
CASSLKGAGGNEQFF
TGTGCCAGCAGCCTAAAGGGGGCGGGAGGAAATGAGCAGTTCTTC
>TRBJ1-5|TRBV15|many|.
CATSRGGGSNSNQPQHF
TGTGCCACCAGCAGAGGGGGAGGCAGCAATAGCAATCAGCCCCAGCATTTT
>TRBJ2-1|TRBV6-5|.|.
CASSGQTGHSYNEQFF
TGTGCCAGCAGTGGCCAGACGGGACACTCCTACAATGAGCAGTTCTTC
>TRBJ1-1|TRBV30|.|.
CAIRQAEAFF
TGTGCCATCCGACAGGCCGAAGCTTTCTTT
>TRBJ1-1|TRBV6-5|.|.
CASSYGGTNTEAFF
TGTGCCAGCAGTTACGGAGGGACAAACACTGAAGCTTTCTTT
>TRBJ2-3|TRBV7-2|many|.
CASSHYRGATDTQYF
TGTGCCAGCAGCCACTATAGGGGCGCGACAGATACGCAGTATTTT
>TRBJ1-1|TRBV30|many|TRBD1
CAWSVSLIFGQAGVSEAFF
TGTGCCTGGAGTGTCTCCTTAATCTTTGGACAGGCTGGAGTGTCTGAAGCTTTCTTT
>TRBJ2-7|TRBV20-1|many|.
CSASGQINEQYF
TGCAGTGCCTCGGGACAAATAAACGAGCAGTACTTC
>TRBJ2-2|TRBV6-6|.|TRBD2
CASVPPLAGGHGGELFF
TGTGCCAGCGTCCCCCCCCTAGCGGGAGGGCATGGCGGGGAGCTGTTTTTT
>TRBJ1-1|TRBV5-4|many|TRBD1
CASSLGRGRTEAFF
TGTGCCAGCAGCTTGGGGAGGGGGCGGACTGAAGCTTTCTTT
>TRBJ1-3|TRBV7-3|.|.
CASSAAGTGNTIYF
TGTGCCAGCAGCGCCGCCGGGACAGGAAACACCATATATTTT
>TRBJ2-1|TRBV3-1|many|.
CASSQDLAGYYNEQFF
TGTGCCAGCAGCCAAGATCTGGCGGGGTACTACAATGAGCAGTTCTTC
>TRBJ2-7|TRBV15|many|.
CATSRGLSDEQYF
TGTGCCACCAGCAGAGGACTATCGGACGAGCAGTACTTC
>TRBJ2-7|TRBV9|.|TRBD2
CASSPGLAGSYEQYF
TGTGCCAGCAGCCCCGGACTAGCGGGGTCCTACGAGCAGTACTTC
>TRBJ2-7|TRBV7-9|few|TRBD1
CASSFRDSSSYEQYF
TGTGCCAGCAGCTTCCGGGACAGCAGCTCCTACGAGCAGTACTTC
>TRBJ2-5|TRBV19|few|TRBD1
CASSNRRTGGQETQYF
TGTGCCAGTAGTAACCGAAGGACAGGGGGCCAGGAGACCCAGTACTTC